This is a list of T cell receptor beta chains from one sample in a study of radiotherapy plus CTLA-4 blockade in lung cancer. Repertoires were generated with immunoSEQ multiplex PCR, while TCRdb's copy carries only in-frame clones and drops some. The sample yields some 48,000 clones, 86% seen once. The source material was peripheral blood, sampled from a patient treated with radiotherapy plus ipilimumab. The receptors derive from a human donor with non-small cell lung cancer that progressed on radiotherapy plus ipilimumab. Some clones in this sample may be carry-over from other donors' samples. Both conserved end residues are part of each CDR3. D genes are given only for firm matches. The size entry is marked missing in some rows and otherwise reads once, few, many or a size class.

size: NA; V: TRBV7-9; D: TRBD1; J: TRBJ1-1; DNA: TGTGCCAGCAGCTTATGGGCAGGACAGGGGATCACTGAAGCTTTCTTT; CDR3: CASSLWAGQGITEAFF
size: NA; V: TRBV5-4; D: TRBD1; J: TRBJ1-2; DNA: TGTGCCAGCAGCCAGCCGGGACAGGTCTATGGCTACACCTTC; CDR3: CASSQPGQVYGYTF
size: NA; V: TRBV4-1; D: TRBD2; J: TRBJ2-7; DNA: TGCGCCAGCAGCCAAGGAGATCAGCGGGGCTACGAGCAGTACTTC; CDR3: CASSQGDQRGYEQYF
size: NA; V: TRBV9; D: NA; J: TRBJ2-1; DNA: TGTGCCAGCACCGACCGGGTGTTCGGGAACCATTACAATGAGCAGTTCTTC; CDR3: CASTDRVFGNHYNEQFF
size: NA; V: TRBV7-2; D: TRBD1; J: TRBJ2-7; DNA: TGTGCCAGCAGCTTTCCCATCGGGACAGGGAGTAACTACGAGCAGTACTTC; CDR3: CASSFPIGTGSNYEQYF
size: NA; V: TRBV28; D: NA; J: TRBJ1-4; DNA: TGTGCCAGCCTGGCGGCGGGAATAAATGAAAAACTGTTTTTT; CDR3: CASLAAGINEKLFF
size: few; V: TRBV6-1; D: NA; J: TRBJ1-5; DNA: TGTGCCAGCAGTGTTGTTCTGGGGGGGAATCAGCCCCAGCATTTT; CDR3: CASSVVLGGNQPQHF
size: NA; V: TRBV11-2; D: TRBD2; J: TRBJ2-1; DNA: TGTGCCAGCAGCTTCGGACTAGCGGGAAATGAGCAGTTCTTC; CDR3: CASSFGLAGNEQFF
size: once; V: TRBV5-1; D: TRBD2; J: TRBJ2-3; DNA: TGCGCCAGCTGCCTCGGGGGGGCCACAGATACGCAGTATTTT; CDR3: CASCLGGATDTQYF
size: NA; V: TRBV6-5; D: NA; J: TRBJ1-1; DNA: TGTGCCAGCAGTTACGGGGGCAGTTTCAACACTGAAGCTTTCTTT; CDR3: CASSYGGSFNTEAFF
size: NA; V: TRBV6-5; D: NA; J: TRBJ1-5; DNA: TGTGCCAGCAGTTCCACTTACGACAGCGACAATCAGCCCCAGCATTTT; CDR3: CASSSTYDSDNQPQHF
size: few; V: TRBV19; D: TRBD1; J: TRBJ1-3; DNA: TGTGCCAGTAATCCGGACAGGGGCTCAGTCGGCACCATATATTTT; CDR3: CASNPDRGSVGTIYF
size: few; V: TRBV5-1; D: TRBD1; J: TRBJ2-5; DNA: TGCGCCAGCAGCTTAGAAGACAGGGGGCTGGAGACCCAGTACTTC; CDR3: CASSLEDRGLETQYF
size: NA; V: TRBV28; D: TRBD1; J: TRBJ2-2; DNA: TGTGCCAGCAGTTTAGGGCCGGGACAGGGGGAAACCGGGGAGCTGTTTTTT; CDR3: CASSLGPGQGETGELFF
size: NA; V: TRBV11-2; D: TRBD1; J: TRBJ2-1; DNA: TGTGCCAGCAGCCCGGGACAGGGGAACTATGAGCAGTTCTTC; CDR3: CASSPGQGNYEQFF
size: NA; V: TRBV11-2; D: TRBD2; J: TRBJ2-3; DNA: TGTGCCAGCAGCCTAAGCCGCTGGACTAGCGGGGGCACAGATACGCAGTATTTT; CDR3: CASSLSRWTSGGTDTQYF
size: NA; V: TRBV4-3; D: TRBD2; J: TRBJ2-2; DNA: TGCGCCAGCAGCCTTTTACTAGCGGGAGATGGCACCGGGGAGCTGTTTTTT; CDR3: CASSLLLAGDGTGELFF
size: NA; V: TRBV6-5; D: NA; J: TRBJ2-7; DNA: TGTGCCAGCAGTTATGGGGCAAACTACGAGCAGTACTTC; CDR3: CASSYGANYEQYF
size: NA; V: TRBV12-5; D: NA; J: TRBJ2-1; DNA: TGTGCTAGTGGTTGGGTCCTCGTGCGCGGGACCGGGGATGAGCAGTTCTTC; CDR3: CASGWVLVRGTGDEQFF
size: NA; V: TRBV5-1; D: NA; J: TRBJ2-3; DNA: TGCGCCAGCAGCTTCTGGGGGAGGGATACGCAGTATTTT; CDR3: CASSFWGRDTQYF
size: few; V: TRBV6-6; D: TRBD2; J: TRBJ2-5; DNA: TGTGCCAGCAGTTACGGTGTAGCGGGACGTCAAGAGACCCAGTACTTC; CDR3: CASSYGVAGRQETQYF
size: NA; V: TRBV7-9; D: TRBD1; J: TRBJ1-4; DNA: TGTGCCAGCAGCTCGGACAGGGGTTTAAATGAAAAACTGTTTTTT; CDR3: CASSSDRGLNEKLFF
size: NA; V: TRBV28; D: NA; J: TRBJ2-2; DNA: TGTGCCAGCAGTTTATGGGGGACCAGGGGAGCCGGGGAGCTGTTTTTT; CDR3: CASSLWGTRGAGELFF
size: NA; V: TRBV5-1; D: TRBD1; J: TRBJ2-1; DNA: TGCGCCAGCAGCCCGGACAGGGCGGGAGAGCAGTTCTTC; CDR3: CASSPDRAGEQFF
size: few; V: TRBV5-1; D: TRBD2; J: TRBJ2-3; DNA: TGCGCCAGCAGCTCCCGTCCGAGCGGGGGGGCCGCAGATACGCAGTATTTT; CDR3: CASSSRPSGGAADTQYF
size: NA; V: TRBV7-2; D: TRBD2; J: TRBJ2-2; DNA: TGTGCCAGCAGCTTTAGGACTAGCGGGAGTTTTTCGAGGGCCGGGGAGCTGTTTTTT; CDR3: CASSFRTSGSFSRAGELFF
size: NA; V: TRBV9; D: NA; J: TRBJ1-3; DNA: TGTGCCAGCAGCCCCGGAGGGCTATCGCTCCGAAACACCATATATTTT; CDR3: CASSPGGLSLRNTIYF
size: once; V: TRBV6-6; D: NA; J: TRBJ1-2; DNA: TGTGCCAGCAGTCCAAAGACAGAGATTAACTATGGCTACACCTTC; CDR3: CASSPKTEINYGYTF
size: NA; V: TRBV4-3; D: NA; J: TRBJ1-2; DNA: TGCGCCAGCAGCCAAGTTCAGGGGTCCGCTAACTATGGCTACACCTTC; CDR3: CASSQVQGSANYGYTF
size: NA; V: TRBV19; D: NA; J: TRBJ2-4; DNA: TGTGCCAGTTCCCGCACAGGGGAGGTCATTCAGTACTTC; CDR3: CASSRTGEVIQYF
size: NA; V: TRBV5-4; D: TRBD1; J: TRBJ2-2; DNA: TGTGCCAGCAGCTTGGGAGGGGGCGGGACCGGGGAGCTGTTTTTT; CDR3: CASSLGGGGTGELFF
size: NA; V: TRBV7-2; D: NA; J: TRBJ1-1; DNA: TGTGCCAGCAGCTTCGGTCATATGGGGAGCCTCGAAGCTTTCTTT; CDR3: CASSFGHMGSLEAFF
size: NA; V: TRBV6-5; D: TRBD1; J: TRBJ1-1; DNA: TGTGCCAGCAGTTCGTGGACAGGGGCGAACACTGAAGCTTTCTTT; CDR3: CASSSWTGANTEAFF
size: NA; V: TRBV27; D: TRBD1; J: TRBJ2-1; DNA: TGTGCCAGCAGGACGATTCCCGGGACAGGGGCCCTCGATGAGCAGTTCTTC; CDR3: CASRTIPGTGALDEQFF
size: few; V: TRBV7-2; D: NA; J: TRBJ2-2; DNA: TGTGCCAGCAGCTTACGCGCGGGGGCACAACCCGGGGAGCTGTTTTTT; CDR3: CASSLRAGAQPGELFF
size: NA; V: TRBV19; D: NA; J: TRBJ1-3; DNA: TGTGCCAGTACCCCGAGCCACCGAGGAAACACCATATATTTT; CDR3: CASTPSHRGNTIYF
size: few; V: TRBV11-2; D: NA; J: TRBJ2-7; DNA: TGTGCCAGCAGCCCAGTGACTAGGGTCGGCTCCTACGAGCAGTACTTC; CDR3: CASSPVTRVGSYEQYF
size: NA; V: TRBV7-9; D: NA; J: TRBJ2-1; DNA: TGTGCCAGCAGCTTAATGGGGGGGCGGGAGCAGTTCTTC; CDR3: CASSLMGGREQFF
size: NA; V: TRBV19; D: TRBD2; J: TRBJ2-2; DNA: TGTGCCAGTAGTCCACGCTCAGCGGGGGGGCCGAGCAAAACCGGGGAGCTGTTTTTT; CDR3: CASSPRSAGGPSKTGELFF
size: NA; V: TRBV7-8; D: NA; J: TRBJ1-1; DNA: TGTGCCAGCAGCTTGAGGTTGAACACTGAAGCTTTCTTT; CDR3: CASSLRLNTEAFF
size: NA; V: TRBV29-1; D: TRBD1; J: TRBJ1-2; DNA: TGCAGCGTTCTGCAGGGGGTACTCTATGGCTACACCTTC; CDR3: CSVLQGVLYGYTF
size: NA; V: TRBV6-4; D: NA; J: TRBJ2-3; DNA: TGTGCCAGCAGTGACCTGGGAGTGACAGATACGCAGTATTTT; CDR3: CASSDLGVTDTQYF
size: NA; V: TRBV2; D: NA; J: TRBJ1-4; DNA: TGTGCCAGCAGGTACAGTTATGAAAAACTGTTTTTT; CDR3: CASRYSYEKLFF
size: NA; V: TRBV9; D: NA; J: TRBJ2-6; DNA: TGTGCCAGCAGCGAGCGTGGTGCCGGGGCCAACGTCCTGACTTTC; CDR3: CASSERGAGANVLTF
size: NA; V: TRBV6-6; D: NA; J: TRBJ2-7; DNA: TGTGCCAGCAGCCCAGACAGCTCAGAGGTTGGGCACTTC; CDR3: CASSPDSSEVGHF
size: NA; V: TRBV7-8; D: NA; J: TRBJ1-1; DNA: TGTGCCAGCAGCTTAAACAGCGGGGTTGGACACTCTGCTTTCTTT; CDR3: CASSLNSGVGHSAFF
size: NA; V: TRBV10-1; D: NA; J: TRBJ2-7; DNA: TGCGCCAGCAGTGAGTTCTTGATACGAGGCGAGCAGTACTTC; CDR3: CASSEFLIRGEQYF
size: once; V: TRBV25-1; D: NA; J: TRBJ1-5; DNA: TGTGCCAGCAGTGGGGCAGGGCCGGTTGGGGATCAGCCCCAGCATTTT; CDR3: CASSGAGPVGDQPQHF
size: NA; V: TRBV7-2; D: TRBD2; J: TRBJ2-7; DNA: TGTGCCAGCAGCCCCACTAGCGGGAGGGACTACGAGCAGTACTTC; CDR3: CASSPTSGRDYEQYF
size: NA; V: TRBV2; D: NA; J: TRBJ2-1; DNA: TGTGCCAGCAGTGACGGGGGACAGAGGAATGAGCAGTTCTTC; CDR3: CASSDGGQRNEQFF
size: NA; V: TRBV7-2; D: NA; J: TRBJ2-7; DNA: TGTGCCAGCAGCACACTAGCTGCTGACTCCTACGAGCAGTACTTC; CDR3: CASSTLAADSYEQYF
size: once; V: TRBV2; D: NA; J: TRBJ1-5; DNA: TGTGCCAGCAGTGGGTACGAGGATCAGCCCCAGCATTTT; CDR3: CASSGYEDQPQHF
size: NA; V: TRBV30; D: NA; J: TRBJ2-1; DNA: TGTGCCTGGAGTGTAGGGGGGGGCAGGGACAATGAGCAGTTCTTC; CDR3: CAWSVGGGRDNEQFF
size: NA; V: TRBV27; D: TRBD1; J: TRBJ1-1; DNA: TGTGCCAGCAAAACAGGGGGGACTGAAGCTTTCTTT; CDR3: CASKTGGTEAFF
size: once; V: TRBV7-3; D: TRBD2; J: TRBJ2-1; DNA: TGTGCCAGCAGCTTACACGGGGGGGCCCCCAATGAGCAGTTCTTC; CDR3: CASSLHGGAPNEQFF
size: once; V: TRBV13; D: TRBD2; J: TRBJ2-7; DNA: TGTGCCAGCAGCTTAATTGGGACTAGCGGGACCGAGCAGTACTTC; CDR3: CASSLIGTSGTEQYF
size: NA; V: TRBV5-6; D: TRBD2; J: TRBJ2-1; DNA: TGTGCCAGCAGCTTGTGGTTCTCGGGACTAGCTGGTGAGCAGTTCTTC; CDR3: CASSLWFSGLAGEQFF
size: NA; V: TRBV7-2; D: NA; J: TRBJ2-1; DNA: TGTGCCAGCAGCCCACCGGGGGATGAGCAGTTCTTC; CDR3: CASSPPGDEQFF
size: once; V: TRBV6-5; D: NA; J: TRBJ1-5; DNA: TGTGCCAGCAGTTACGAGCTTCTCAATCAGCCCCAGCATTTT; CDR3: CASSYELLNQPQHF
size: NA; V: TRBV7-2; D: NA; J: TRBJ2-3; DNA: TGTGCCAGCAGCTTAGGCTCCGGGATCACAGATACGCAGTATTTT; CDR3: CASSLGSGITDTQYF